This T cell receptor (beta chain) was recovered during a study of early T cells in non-severe SARS-CoV-2 infection. TCRdb passed the 5' RACE reads through MiXCR, listing each CDR3 protein once. Among under 65,000 distinct CDR3 sequences, under 15% were seen once, and the ten largest hold about 1.4%. Germline lookup yields CDR1 MNHEY and CDR2 SMNVEV (reference sequence). V was pared by 4 bases and J by 1 base, with 13 bases between. CDR3 length: 15 amino acids. The rearrangement links TRBV27 to TRBJ1-1, with TRBD1 as a possible D gene (5 bases). This receptor was obtained from an adult who was a healthcare worker with PCR-confirmed SARS-CoV-2 infection or an uninfected control (not recorded which). Sequencing was performed on whole blood. The CDR3 here is CASSSLSGKNTEAFF. In DNA, the CDR3 is TGTGCCAGCAGTTCCCTGTCAGGGAAGAACACTGAAGCTTTCTTT.